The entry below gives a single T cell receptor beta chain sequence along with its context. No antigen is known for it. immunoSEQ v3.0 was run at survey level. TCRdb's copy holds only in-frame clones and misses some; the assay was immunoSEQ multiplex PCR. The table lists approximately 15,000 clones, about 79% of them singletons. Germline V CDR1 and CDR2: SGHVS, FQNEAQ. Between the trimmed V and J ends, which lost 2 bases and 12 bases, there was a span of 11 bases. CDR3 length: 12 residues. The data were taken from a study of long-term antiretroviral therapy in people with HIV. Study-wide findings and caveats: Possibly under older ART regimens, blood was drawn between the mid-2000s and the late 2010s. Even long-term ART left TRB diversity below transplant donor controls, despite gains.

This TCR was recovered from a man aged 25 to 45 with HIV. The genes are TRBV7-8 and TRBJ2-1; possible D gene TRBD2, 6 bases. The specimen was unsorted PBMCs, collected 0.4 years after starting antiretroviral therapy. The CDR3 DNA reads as TGTGCCAGCAGCTTAATAGTAGCGGCGCAGTTCTTC. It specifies CASSLIVAAQFF.